Following are 2 T cell receptor beta chains from one sample sequenced in a study of CD8+ T cells in alopecia areata. As to treatment: oral pan-JAK inhibitor, 5-10 mg twice daily. In each case, RNA was isolated and then reverse transcribed into cDNA as the sequencing template. Generated by immunoSEQ multiplex PCR, the TCRdb table keeps only in-frame clones and is missing some. The sample consists of 95,000 to 100,000 clones, about 60% of them appearing once. Sequencing used CD8+ T cells sorted from blood, obtained at approximately week 55, from a patient treated with tofacitinib. These receptors were taken from a human donor with alopecia areata.

This rearrangement joins TRBV27 to TRBJ2-1; weak D call: TRBD2 (5 bases). The CDR3 spans 14 residues. Germline V gene sequence: CDR1 MNHEY, CDR2 SMNVEV (reference sequence). Between the trimmed V and J ends, which lost 3 bases and 0 bases, there was a span of 6 bases. CDR3 loop: CASSFTSSYNEQFF. DNA for the CDR3: TGTGCCAGCAGTTTCACTAGCTCCTACAATGAGCAGTTCTTC.

This clone was counted a few times. Other DNA sequences from this sample encode an identical CDR3 as well. This chain joins TRBV5-6 and TRBJ1-5; D call uncertain. The CDR3 loop spans 12 amino acids. Germline assignment: CDR1 SGHDT and CDR2 YYEEEE. V dropped 0 bases and J dropped 5 bases, with 3 bases sitting between them. In DNA, the CDR3 is TGTGCCAGCAGCTTGGGGGATCAGCCCCAGCATTTT. It codes for CASSLGDQPQHF.